What follows is one T cell receptor (beta chain) and its context. This entry belongs to a study of blood T cell repertoires in COVID-19. About the study: PBMCs, B-cell-depleted T cells, or T cells provided the cDNA or gDNA that made up the material.

As handled by the study authors: Reference gene primer amplification yielded estimated nucleated cell counts. Assay used: immunoSEQ multiplex PCR; TCRdb lists only in-frame clones, some missing. The V and J calls and the clone size are those of that table, but D and trimming were determined from the DNA. The table has about 180,000 clones, 85% to 90% seen once. The CDR3 is 12 amino acids. Deletions cut 6 bases from V and 4 bases from J, with 10 bases between. Germline assignment: CDR1 MDHEN and CDR2 SYDVKM. The sequence was obtained from a person aged 70 to 85 with COVID-19, enrolled during active disease. Material for sequencing was peripheral blood. The rearrangement uses TRBV28 and TRBJ2-7, with a tentative D call TRBD1 (6 bases). CDR3: CASSLQGYEQYF. CDR3 nucleotides: TGTGCCAGCAGCCTACAGGGATACGAGCAGTACTTC.